One TCR beta chain is described in this entry. Assay: immunoSEQ multiplex PCR; the TCRdb copy retains only in-frame clones and omits some. The table records under 300,000 clones, 85% to 90% of them present only once. This sample is drawn from a study of blood T cell repertoires in COVID-19. Turning to the study itself: From T cells, B-cell-depleted T cells, or PBMCs came the material, which was cDNA or gDNA.

CDR3 length: 22 residues. Per the germline V gene, CDR1 is MDHEN and CDR2 is SYDVKM. Unmatched junction bases numbered 27, after V lost 5 bases and J lost 0 bases. The clonotype was recovered from an older woman with active or convalescent COVID-19. The sequencing sample was made of peripheral blood. The V call is TRBV28, the J call TRBJ1-1, with TRBD1 identical over 7 bases. The CDR3 region is CASSPFLSTGSGPNHMNTEAFF. The CDR3 DNA is TGTGCCAGCAGTCCTTTCCTCTCGACAGGGTCCGGACCGAATCACATGAACACTGAAGCTTTCTTT.